The 21 T cell receptor beta chains below come from one sample, sequenced in a study of blood T cell repertoires in COVID-19. Method: immunoSEQ multiplex PCR; TCRdb's copy keeps in-frame clones and lacks some. The repertoire includes roughly 410,000 clones, approximately 90% of them detected once, and 1.5% to 1.7% sits in the top ten. Sequencing was performed on peripheral blood. Source of these receptors: a woman in her thirties or forties with COVID-19, enrolled during active disease.

V usage is TRBV3-1 (or the pseudogene TRBV3-2) and J usage is TRBJ1-2, with D maybe TRBD1 (6 bases). V gave up 5 bases and J gave up 6 bases, with 13 bases separating them. The CDR3 has 13 residues. CDR1 and CDR2 from the germline V gene are LGHDT and YNNKEL (reference sequence). The CDR3 region has the DNA TGTGCCAGCAGCGCCCGGGGGGCCCATGGCTACACCTTC. It yields the protein CASSARGAHGYTF.

V usage is TRBV7-2 and J usage is TRBJ2-1; 11 bases are shared with TRBD2. The CDR3 extends over 15 amino acids. Germline V gives CDR1 SGHTA, CDR2 FQGNSA. The V segment lost 4 bases and the J segment 5 bases; nucleotides outside the gene matches: 4. CDR3 in DNA: TGTGCCAGCAGCTCGGGACTAGCGGCGAACAATGAGCAGTTCTTC. It encodes CASSSGLAANNEQFF.

The chain has TRBV10-3 and TRBJ1-1; a weak D match, TRBD1 (5 bases). V was trimmed by 6 bases and J by 3 bases, leaving 11 bases between them. In germline, CDR1 is ENHRY, CDR2 SYGVKD. The CDR3 totals 13 residues. For the CDR3, the DNA is TGTGCCATCAGGCAAGACAGCTACACTGAAGCTTTCTTT. It specifies CAIRQDSYTEAFF.

This chain links TRBV30 with TRBJ1-6; 10 nucleotides match TRBD1. Germline values: CDR1 GTSNPN, CDR2 SVGIG (reference sequence). The CDR3 spans 15 residues. V lost 1 base, J lost 11 bases, and 8 bases stayed unmatched. The CDR3 spells CAWSALRDRGTPLHF. The DNA of the CDR3 is TGTGCCTGGAGTGCCCTCCGGGACAGGGGTACACCCCTCCACTTT.

This clone was counted between two and nine times. The rearrangement uses TRBV4-1 and TRBJ2-7, with a weak D call TRBD1 (6 bases). V was pared by 3 bases and J by 0 bases, with 12 bases between. Germline values: CDR1 MGHRA, CDR2 YSYEKL. The CDR3 consists of 15 residues. CDR3 residues: CASSQRGSSSYEQYF. CDR3 DNA: TGCGCCAGCAGCCAGAGGGGGTCCAGCTCCTACGAGCAGTACTTC.

This clone was seen a handful of times. This chain uses TRBV5-8 with TRBJ2-3, with 10 bases aligning to TRBD2. V lost 1 base to trimming and J lost 2 bases; unmatched junction nucleotides: 1. CDR3 size: 15 residues. Germline V gene data show CDR1 as SGHTS and CDR2 as YDEGEE. CDR3 loop: CASSLLAGDTDTQYF. The CDR3 coding sequence is TGTGCCAGCAGCTTGCTAGCGGGGGACACAGATACGCAGTATTTT.

In this sample, this clone turned up a few times. V and J are TRBV7-9 and TRBJ1-6; TRBD1 is a possible D gene (6 bases). CDR3 length: 14 amino acids. V dropped 5 bases and J dropped 7 bases, with 12 bases sitting between them. Germline values: CDR1 SEHNR, CDR2 FQNEAQ (reference sequence). CDR3 DNA: TGTGCCAGCAGCGCAGAAACAGGGAATTCACCCCTCCACTTT. Amino acid sequence: CASSAETGNSPLHF.

CDR3 protein: CASSLGPRDFYGYTF. CDR3 coding DNA: TGCGCCAGCAGCTTGGGGCCCAGGGATTTCTATGGCTACACCTTC. The V gene is TRBV5-1, the J gene TRBJ1-2; weak D call: TRBD1 (5 bases). Germline CDR1 and CDR2: SGHRS and YFSETQ. V was shortened by 0 bases and J by 4 bases, with 13 bases between the two germline ends. This CDR3 has 15 residues.

CDR3 in amino acids: CASSFGQGFTNTEAFF. The DNA of the CDR3 is TGTGCCAGCAGTTTTGGGCAGGGGTTTACGAACACTGAAGCTTTCTTT. The chain employs TRBV28 and TRBJ1-1; a possible D gene is TRBD1 (6 bases). Between the trimmed V and J ends, which lost 3 bases and 1 base, there was a span of 15 bases. Per the germline V gene, CDR1 is MDHEN and CDR2 is SYDVKM. The CDR3 runs to 16 residues.

The chain couples TRBV5-3 to TRBJ2-7; possible D gene TRBD2, 6 bases. Being an ORF, TRBV5-3 has a function that is uncertain. The germline V and J ends were trimmed by 4 bases and 3 bases, with 14 bases remaining between them. CDR3 length equals 14 residues. DNA of the CDR3: TGTGCCAGAAGCCCGGCCTCGCGGGACTACGAGCAGTACTTC. Its translation: CARSPASRDYEQYF.

The chain uses TRBV5-6 and TRBJ1-2; 7 positions agree with TRBD1. The CDR3 contains 14 residues. Germline lookup yields CDR1 SGHDT and CDR2 YYEEEE. V lost 1 base to trimming and J lost 3 bases; unmatched junction nucleotides: 3. This CDR3 is CASSLTGADYGYTF. The CDR3 DNA is TGTGCCAGCAGCTTGACAGGGGCGGACTATGGCTACACCTTC.

This clone was recorded a few times. The chain has TRBV28 and TRBJ1-1, with D tentatively TRBD1 (6 bases). This CDR3 region has 22 residues. V was shortened by 4 bases and J by 5 bases, with 38 bases between the two germline ends. CDR1 is MDHEN, CDR2 SYDVKM, per germline. The CDR3 nucleotides are TGTGCCAGCAGTTGGTCTTCCACCAGTTTATTGGTTTTGAGGGGGAGAGGAACTGAAGCTTTCTTT. Its translation is CASSWSSTSLLVLRGRGTEAFF.

This clone appeared once. This specimen includes other DNA sequences encoding the same CDR3. The chain employs TRBV4-3 and TRBJ2-7; D not resolved. V was clipped by 0 bases and J by 2 bases, with 8 bases between them. Germline CDR1 LGHNA, CDR2 YSLEER. The CDR3 loop spans 14 amino acids. CDR3 in amino acids: CASSQDSTAYEQYF. DNA for the CDR3: TGCGCCAGCAGCCAAGATTCCACGGCCTACGAGCAGTACTTC.

The chain couples TRBV9 to TRBJ1-5; tentative D call: TRBD1 (6 bases). This CDR3 contains 15 residues. With 4 bases removed from V and 3 bases from J, the gap between germline ends came to 14 bases. Germline CDR1 and CDR2: SGDLS and YYNGEE. The CDR3 spells CASSPGGGLNQPQHF. Here the CDR3 DNA reads TGTGCCAGCAGCCCCGGGGGGGGCCTCAATCAGCCCCAGCATTTT.

This chain joins TRBV10-3 and TRBJ1-6; TRBD1 agrees at 8 bases. Germline V gene lookup returns CDR1 ENHRY and CDR2 SYGVKD. V gave up 0 bases and J gave up 7 bases; unmatched junction bases: 8. This CDR3 has 17 residues. The CDR3 region is CAISESGRGPRNSPLHF. As DNA, the CDR3 is TGTGCCATCAGTGAGTCCGGCAGGGGGCCCCGGAATTCACCCCTCCACTTT.

The rearrangement uses TRBV4-1 and TRBJ1-4, with TRBD1 identical over 9 bases. Trimming took 3 bases from V and 0 from J; bases not matched to a gene: 8. This CDR3 has 18 residues. The germline V gene encodes CDR1 MGHRA and CDR2 YSYEKL. This CDR3 reads CASSQRPGTGSTNEKLFF. CDR3 bases: TGCGCCAGCAGCCAGAGACCTGGGACAGGGTCAACTAATGAAAAACTGTTTTTT.

The chain has TRBV30 and TRBJ2-3, with D perhaps matching TRBD2 (6 bases). V lost 4 bases and J lost 4, with 6 bases in between. The germline CDR1 and CDR2 sequences are GTSNPN and SVGIG (reference sequence). This CDR3 has 11 amino acids. Written as DNA, the CDR3 is TGTGCCTGGACGGGGGCAGATACGCAGTATTTT. As protein: CAWTGADTQYF.

The rearrangement links TRBV29-1 to TRBJ2-7; 10 nucleotides align to TRBD2. V dropped 7 bases and J dropped 3; count of bases not matched to a gene: 9. In germline, CDR1 is SQVTM, CDR2 ANQGSEA. This CDR3 is 14 amino acids long. The CDR3 DNA sequence: TGCAGCGCCAGTTGGGCTAGCGGGAGCTACGAGCAGTACTTC. Translating it yields CSASWASGSYEQYF.

The chain couples TRBV7-2 to TRBJ1-1; weak D call: TRBD1 (6 bases). Germline V CDR1 and CDR2: SGHTA, FQGNSA. The ends were cut back, 1 base at V and 1 base at J, with 13 bases in the middle. This CDR3 has 16 amino acids. The CDR3 region has the DNA TGTGCCAGCAGCTTAGGGGCCTTGGGGGCGAACACTGAAGCTTTCTTT. Translation gives CASSLGALGANTEAFF.

The J gene is TRBJ1-4, the V gene TRBV5-6; TRBD1 agrees at 7 bases. Trimming at V came to 1 base and at J to 10 bases, leaving 1 base not matched to a gene. The CDR3 totals 12 residues. Germline V gives CDR1 SGHDT, CDR2 YYEEEE. As DNA, the CDR3 is TGTGCCAGCAGCTTGCCAGGGGGAAAACTGTTTTTT. This gives the protein CASSLPGGKLFF.

This rearrangement joins TRBV30 to TRBJ1-5, with D tentatively TRBD1 (6 bases). The CDR3 spans 12 residues. V lost 5 bases, J lost 4 bases, and 9 bases lay in between. Germline V CDR1 and CDR2: GTSNPN, SVGIG (reference sequence). CDR3 region: CAWRRGNQPQHF. The DNA of the CDR3 is TGTGCCTGGCGCAGGGGAAATCAGCCCCAGCATTTT.